A selection of T cell receptor beta chains follows, all from one sample in a study of Ad26.COV2.S vaccination and SARS-CoV-2 variants. Produced via immunoSEQ multiplex PCR; TCRdb's table is partial and in-frame only. The sample lists under 400,000 clones; over 75% were seen once. The sample here was peripheral blood, taken in a trial of Ad26.COV2.S vaccine versus placebo. The receptors derive from a person between 18 and 60 years old who received the Ad26.COV2.S COVID-19 vaccine or a placebo. Each CDR3 is given with its conserved first and last residue. The order of the fields is J gene, clone size, V gene, D gene, CDR3 protein, CDR3 DNA. The D gene is left open where the match is weak. Clone size is stated in some rows and not others, as once, few, many or a class when expanded.

J: TRBJ1-2
size: .
V: TRBV19
D: TRBD1
CDR3: CASRLSSPGQGNYGYTF
DNA: TGTGCCAGTAGACTTTCCTCTCCGGGACAGGGGAACTATGGCTACACCTTC

J: TRBJ2-3
size: .
V: TRBV5-4
D: .
CDR3: CASSFGRAGDTQYF
DNA: TGTGCCAGCAGCTTCGGCAGGGCAGGAGATACGCAGTATTTT

J: TRBJ1-2
size: .
V: TRBV4-2
D: TRBD1
CDR3: CASSQSGTGNGYTF
DNA: TGTGCCAGCAGCCAATCTGGGACAGGCAATGGCTACACCTTC

J: TRBJ1-4
size: .
V: TRBV6-5
D: .
CDR3: CASSYSSSGTSEKLFF
DNA: TGTGCCAGCAGTTACTCGAGTAGCGGGACGAGTGAAAAACTGTTTTTT

J: TRBJ1-4
size: .
V: TRBV19
D: .
CDR3: CASTTGFRTFF
DNA: TGTGCCAGTACAACAGGGTTTAGGACCTTTTTT

J: TRBJ1-4
size: .
V: TRBV11-2
D: .
CDR3: CASSAANEKLFF
DNA: TGTGCCAGCAGCGCAGCTAATGAAAAACTGTTTTTT

J: TRBJ1-1
size: .
V: TRBV7-9
D: .
CDR3: CASSIGSGKNTEAFF
DNA: TGTGCCAGCAGTATCGGCTCGGGGAAAAACACTGAAGCTTTCTTT

J: TRBJ2-7
size: .
V: TRBV29-1
D: .
CDR3: CSVGDTLSEQYF
DNA: TGCAGCGTTGGTGACACCCTCTCCGAGCAGTACTTC

J: TRBJ2-1
size: once
V: TRBV5-4
D: .
CDR3: CASSLPGSAPREQFF
DNA: TGTGCCAGCAGCTTGCCAGGTTCCGCCCCGAGGGAGCAGTTCTTC

J: TRBJ2-7
size: .
V: TRBV25-1
D: TRBD1
CDR3: CASSPRDRSLPKSDEQYF
DNA: TGTGCCAGCAGTCCCCGGGACAGGAGTCTCCCAAAATCGGACGAGCAGTACTTC

J: TRBJ1-3
size: .
V: TRBV10-1
D: .
CDR3: CASSTGNSGNTIYF
DNA: TGCGCCAGCTCGACGGGGAACTCTGGAAACACCATATATTTT

J: TRBJ2-5
size: .
V: TRBV9
D: TRBD2
CDR3: CASGTSGGAGETQYF
DNA: TGTGCCAGCGGGACTAGCGGGGGGGCTGGAGAGACCCAGTACTTC

J: TRBJ2-5
size: .
V: TRBV4-3
D: .
CDR3: CASSQGVSRETQYF
DNA: TGCGCCAGCAGCCAAGGGGTGTCCCGGGAGACCCAGTACTTC

J: TRBJ2-5
size: .
V: TRBV3-1/TRBV3-2
D: .
CDR3: CASSAGLEWETQYF
DNA: TGTGCCAGCAGCGCCGGGCTAGAATGGGAGACCCAGTACTTC

J: TRBJ1-2
size: .
V: TRBV30
D: .
CDR3: CAWSSGRVYGYTF
DNA: TGTGCCTGGAGTTCGGGCAGGGTCTATGGCTACACCTTC

J: TRBJ2-3
size: .
V: TRBV30
D: .
CDR3: CAWGPGGISTDTQYF
DNA: TGTGCCTGGGGCCCAGGAGGGATTAGCACAGATACGCAGTATTTT

J: TRBJ2-2
size: .
V: TRBV7-3
D: .
CDR3: CASSLQGTGELFF
DNA: TGTGCCAGCAGCTTACAGGGCACCGGGGAGCTGTTTTTT

J: TRBJ2-7
size: .
V: TRBV25-1
D: .
CDR3: CASSALTLSYEQYF
DNA: TGTGCCAGCAGTGCCTTGACACTTTCCTACGAGCAGTACTTC

J: TRBJ1-6
size: once
V: TRBV12-3/TRBV12-4
D: .
CDR3: CASSPTGNSPLHF
DNA: TGTGCCAGCAGTCCTACAGGGAATTCACCCCTCCACTTT

J: TRBJ2-2
size: .
V: TRBV27
D: .
CDR3: CASSLRVPGELFF
DNA: TGTGCCAGCAGTTTAAGGGTACCCGGGGAGCTGTTTTTT

J: TRBJ1-1
size: .
V: TRBV4-1
D: TRBD1
CDR3: CASSREGDRGLNTEAFF
DNA: TGCGCCAGCAGCCGCGAAGGGGACAGGGGTCTGAACACTGAAGCTTTCTTT

J: TRBJ2-1
size: .
V: TRBV3-1/TRBV3-2
D: .
CDR3: CASSQDVARNNEQFF
DNA: TGTGCCAGCAGCCAAGATGTAGCGAGAAACAATGAGCAGTTCTTC

J: TRBJ2-7
size: .
V: TRBV5-6
D: TRBD1
CDR3: CASSLRGPHYEQYF
DNA: TGTGCCAGCAGCTTAAGGGGGCCTCACTACGAGCAGTACTTC

J: TRBJ2-4
size: .
V: TRBV29-1
D: TRBD1
CDR3: CSVSGQLAKNIQYF
DNA: TGCAGCGTTTCGGGACAGCTAGCCAAAAACATTCAGTACTTC

J: TRBJ2-2
size: .
V: TRBV5-1
D: .
CDR3: CASRNRDTGELFF
DNA: TGCGCCAGCAGAAATAGGGACACCGGGGAGCTGTTTTTT

J: TRBJ2-5
size: .
V: TRBV7-2
D: .
CDR3: CASSFVGIQETQYF
DNA: TGTGCCAGCAGCTTCGTGGGGATCCAAGAGACCCAGTACTTC

J: TRBJ2-5
size: .
V: TRBV3-1/TRBV3-2
D: .
CDR3: CASSQDRVSFETQYF
DNA: TGTGCCAGCAGCCAAGATCGGGTTAGCTTTGAGACCCAGTACTTC

J: TRBJ2-3
size: .
V: TRBV27
D: .
CDR3: CASSKVGVVDTQYF
DNA: TGTGCCAGCAGCAAAGTAGGAGTTGTGGATACGCAGTATTTT

J: TRBJ2-2
size: once
V: TRBV7-3
D: TRBD2
CDR3: CASSSPSLAGITGELFF
DNA: TGTGCCAGCAGCTCCCCATCGCTAGCGGGGATTACCGGGGAGCTGTTTTTT

J: TRBJ1-2
size: .
V: TRBV27
D: .
CDR3: CASSTRTHSPGPYGYTF
DNA: TGTGCCAGCAGTACGAGGACGCACAGCCCGGGGCCCTATGGCTACACCTTC

J: TRBJ1-2
size: .
V: TRBV5-1
D: .
CDR3: CASSGGQGGNYGYTF
DNA: TGCGCCAGCAGCGGGGGGCAGGGAGGGAACTATGGCTACACCTTC

J: TRBJ1-5
size: .
V: TRBV19
D: .
CDR3: CASSTSVDQPQHF
DNA: TGTGCCAGTAGTACCTCCGTGGACCAGCCCCAGCATTTT

J: TRBJ2-2
size: .
V: TRBV6-6
D: TRBD2
CDR3: CASRRYGGETTNTGELFF
DNA: TGTGCCAGCAGACGATACGGGGGGGAAACCACGAACACCGGGGAGCTGTTTTTT

J: TRBJ2-7
size: few
V: TRBV7-2
D: .
CDR3: CASSLSTGSPSYEQYF
DNA: TGTGCCAGCAGCTTAAGCACAGGGTCCCCCTCCTACGAGCAGTACTTC

J: TRBJ1-5
size: .
V: TRBV19
D: TRBD1
CDR3: CASSTGQGVVGSNQPQHF
DNA: TGTGCCAGTAGTACGGGACAGGGGGTTGTTGGTAGCAATCAGCCCCAGCATTTT

J: TRBJ2-2
size: .
V: TRBV5-6
D: .
CDR3: CASSFQGRGTGELFF
DNA: TGTGCCAGCAGCTTTCAGGGGAGGGGGACCGGGGAGCTGTTTTTT

J: TRBJ2-3
size: .
V: TRBV20-1
D: TRBD2
CDR3: CSASRGGGRSDTQYF
DNA: TGCAGTGCTAGTCGGGGCGGGGGGAGGTCAGATACGCAGTATTTT

J: TRBJ1-1
size: once
V: TRBV19
D: .
CDR3: CASSIGATEAFF
DNA: TGTGCCAGTAGTATAGGTGCCACTGAAGCTTTCTTT

J: TRBJ2-2
size: .
V: TRBV11-2
D: TRBD1
CDR3: CASSQGQGLGTGELFF
DNA: TGTGCCAGCAGCCAGGGACAGGGACTTGGCACCGGGGAGCTGTTTTTT

J: TRBJ2-1
size: .
V: TRBV5-1
D: .
CDR3: CASSLVRAASSNNEQFF
DNA: TGCGCCAGCAGCTTGGTCCGGGCGGCTAGTTCTAACAATGAGCAGTTCTTC

J: TRBJ1-1
size: once
V: TRBV4-3
D: TRBD1
CDR3: CASSQTPGQTEAFF
DNA: TGCGCCAGCAGCCAAACTCCGGGACAGACAGAAGCTTTCTTT

J: TRBJ2-2
size: many
V: TRBV5-6
D: .
CDR3: CASSLAPGRGTGELFF
DNA: TGTGCCAGCAGCTTGGCCCCGGGTCGTGGCACCGGGGAGCTGTTTTTT

J: TRBJ1-1
size: .
V: TRBV7-8
D: .
CDR3: CASSLALNSRAHTEAFF
DNA: TGTGCCAGCAGCTTAGCGCTAAACTCCCGGGCCCACACTGAAGCTTTCTTT

J: TRBJ2-3
size: .
V: TRBV19
D: TRBD2
CDR3: CASSILASGDTQYF
DNA: TGTGCCAGTAGTATATTGGCTAGCGGGGATACGCAGTATTTT

J: TRBJ2-7
size: .
V: TRBV20-1
D: .
CDR3: CSASPGDIPSYEQYF
DNA: TGCAGTGCTAGTCCTGGGGACATCCCATCCTACGAGCAGTACTTC

J: TRBJ1-1
size: .
V: TRBV5-6
D: .
CDR3: CASSLNRQTEAFF
DNA: TGTGCCAGCAGCTTAAACCGACAGACTGAAGCTTTCTTT

J: TRBJ2-1
size: .
V: TRBV29-1
D: TRBD2
CDR3: CSVEGTAGGSYNEQFF
DNA: TGCAGCGTTGAAGGTACTGCGGGGGGGAGCTACAATGAGCAGTTCTTC

J: TRBJ1-1
size: once
V: TRBV6-5
D: .
CDR3: CASTLQAATEAFF
DNA: TGTGCCAGCACACTACAGGCGGCCACTGAAGCTTTCTTT

J: TRBJ1-2
size: .
V: TRBV6-5
D: .
CDR3: CASTTRRINYGYTF
DNA: TGTGCCAGCACCACCCGGAGAATTAACTATGGCTACACCTTC

J: TRBJ1-3
size: once
V: TRBV13
D: TRBD1
CDR3: CASSSGQGGNTIYF
DNA: TGTGCCAGCAGCTCCGGACAGGGAGGAAACACCATATATTTT